A single sample gave rise to the 20 T cell receptor beta chains below, sequenced in a study of identical twins. TCRdb passed the 5' RACE reads through MiXCR, listing each CDR3 protein once. Of 350,000 to 600,000 distinct CDR3 sequences listed, about 14% are singletons. In addition, the sample was reused for a study of yellow fever vaccine responses in identical twins.

Sequenced sample: CD4+ T cells sorted from blood. These receptors were taken from a woman younger than 30 in good health.

This chain links TRBV7-2 with TRBJ2-7, with 7 bases lining up with TRBD1. Trimming cost V 6 bases and J 7 bases; bases outside gene matches: 12. This CDR3 is built from 14 residues. The germline V gene has CDR1 SGHTA and CDR2 FQGNSA. Written as DNA, the CDR3 is TGTGCCAGCAGGACTTGGACAGGTGGTGATGAGCAGTACTTC. This gives the protein CASRTWTGGDEQYF.

This rearrangement joins TRBV24-1 to TRBJ2-2, with 9 bases that match TRBD2. The CDR3 runs to 17 residues. V was pared by 2 bases and J by 3 bases, with 6 bases of the junction left unmatched. Germline V gene sequence: CDR1 KGHDR, CDR2 SFDVKD. The CDR3 DNA is TGTGCCACCAGTGATTCCAGACTAGCGGATCACACCGGGGAGCTGTTTTTT. Its translation: CATSDSRLADHTGELFF.

The sample holds a few counts of this clonotype. The chain recombines TRBV7-3 with TRBJ2-7, with D tentatively TRBD2 (5 bases). The germline gives CDR1 SGHTA, CDR2 FQGTGA. The CDR3 runs 15 residues. Trimming shortened V by 1 base and J by 2 bases, and 12 bases separated the two germline ends. In DNA form, the CDR3 reads TGTGCCAGCAGCTTAAAGTCCGGGGAGACCTACGAGCAGTACTTC. Its translation: CASSLKSGETYEQYF.

This clonotype was seen a handful of times. The chain recombines TRBV5-1 with TRBJ1-1; D remains unclear. The CDR3 totals 14 residues. Trimming stripped 0 bases from V and 4 bases from J, with 10 bases between. Per the germline V gene, CDR1 is SGHRS and CDR2 is YFSETQ. The CDR3 spells CASSLDGRGTEAFF. CDR3 nucleotides: TGCGCCAGCAGCTTGGACGGACGGGGCACTGAAGCTTTCTTT. The full variable domain, its missing parts supplied by reference TRBV5-1 and TRBJ1-1, is KAGVTQTPRYLIKTRGQQVTLSCSPISGHRSVSWYQQTPGQGLQFLFEYFSETQRNKGNFPGRFSGRQFSNSRSEMNVSTLELGDSALYLCASSLDGRGTEAFFGQGTRLTVV.

The chain links TRBV20-1 to TRBJ1-5; TRBD1 agrees at 9 bases. The CDR3 extends over 13 amino acids. Per germline, CDR1 DFQATT and CDR2 SNEGSKA (reference sequence). The ends lost 6 bases at V and 9 bases at J; junction bases unmatched: 9. CDR3 bases: TGCAGTGCCGGACAGGGGACCTCACGGCCCCAGCATTTT. This encodes CSAGQGTSRPQHF.

With regard to this clonotype: This may come from a read error, since a much larger clone is one base off. The V call is TRBV7-2, the J call TRBJ2-3, with D hard to call. The CDR3 covers 14 residues. Per germline, CDR1 SGHTA and CDR2 FQGNSA. Here the CDR3 DNA reads TGTGCCAGCAGCTTAGGTGCAGTCGGAGATAAGCAGTATTTT. Protein product: CASSLGAVGDKQYF. Combining the CDR3 with reference TRBV7-2 and TRBJ2-3 gives the whole variable domain GAGVSQSPSNKVTEKGKDVELRCDPISGHTALYWYRQSLGQGLEFLIYFQGNSAPDKSGLPSDRFSAERTGGSVSTLTIQRTQQEDSAVYLCASSLGAVGDKQYFGPGTRLTVL.

The CDR3 DNA follows: TGTGCCAGCAGTCATGACAGGGCCACCGGGGAGCTGTTTTTT. Translation: CASSHDRATGELFF. V usage is TRBV6-1 and J usage is TRBJ2-2, with 7 bases fitting TRBD1. There are 14 residues in the CDR3. Germline trimming cut 5 bases from V and 4 bases from J; bases unmatched to any gene: 4. Germline V gene data show CDR1 as MNHNS and CDR2 as SASEGT.

The chain has TRBV6-1 and TRBJ1-2, with D unresolved. V was trimmed by 4 bases and J by 2 bases, leaving 14 bases between them. The CDR3 consists of 15 residues. The V gene's germline CDR1 is MNHNS and CDR2 SASEGT. CDR3 amino acids: CASSASPTLNYGYTF. DNA of the CDR3: TGTGCCAGCAGTGCTTCTCCGACACTCAACTATGGCTACACCTTC.

This clonotype was counted a few times. The chain carries TRBV5-1 and TRBJ2-3, with no clear D. Trimming removed 1 base at V and 0 bases at J, with 21 bases between. The CDR3 sequence is 19 residues long. Germline-derived CDR1 and CDR2 are SGHRS and YFSETQ. CDR3 region: CASSLPLSRDTPSTDTQYF. CDR3 in DNA: TGCGCCAGCAGCTTGCCCCTAAGTCGAGACACCCCTAGCACAGATACGCAGTATTTT.

The rearrangement joins TRBV19 to TRBJ2-1; D possibly corresponds to TRBD1 (6 bases). This CDR3 has 14 amino acids. Trimming stripped 10 bases from V and 1 base from J, with 14 bases between. Germline-derived CDR1 and CDR2 are LNHDA and SQIVND (reference sequence). This chain's CDR3 is CATRGIGSYNEQFF. In DNA, the CDR3 is TGTGCCACCAGGGGCATAGGGTCCTACAATGAGCAGTTCTTC.

Many counts were recorded for this clonotype. The rearrangement uses TRBV12-3 or TRBV12-4 and TRBJ2-5, with TRBD1 matching over 8 bases. Trimming removed 3 bases from V and 4 bases from J; junction bases left unmatched: 1. The CDR3 spans 13 residues. CDR3 DNA sequence: TGTGCCAGCAGTTTCGGACAGGGAGAGACCCAGTACTTC. Translation: CASSFGQGETQYF.

The chain carries TRBV20-1 and TRBJ2-2, with 10 bases identical to TRBD2. Germline V gene data show CDR1 as DFQATT and CDR2 as SNEGSKA (reference sequence). Trimming at V came to 1 base and at J to 2 bases, leaving 10 bases not matched to a gene. The CDR3 contains 18 residues. The CDR3 region is CSARGWLAGALNTGELFF. Written as DNA, the CDR3 is TGCAGTGCTAGAGGCTGGCTAGCGGGAGCTTTAAACACCGGGGAGCTGTTTTTT.

This clonotype appeared a few times. V gene TRBV7-3 combines with J gene TRBJ2-1, with D perhaps being TRBD1 or TRBD2 (5 bases each). V lost 0 bases, J lost 9 bases, and 12 bases lay in between. The CDR3 loop spans 14 amino acids. The germline CDR1 and CDR2 sequences are SGHTA and FQGTGA. Here the CDR3 reads CASSLTSRDGEQFF. DNA of the CDR3: TGTGCCAGCAGCTTAACCTCCCGGGACGGTGAGCAGTTCTTC.

The chain employs TRBV20-1 and TRBJ2-7, with D unresolved. From germline, CDR1 is DFQATT and CDR2 SNEGSKA (reference sequence). Trimming cost V 0 bases and J 10 bases, with 10 bases left between them. CDR3 length: 11 amino acids. The CDR3 DNA reads TGCAGTGCTAGAGATTCTCTTAGTCAGTACTTC. This sequence encodes CSARDSLSQYF.

This rearrangement joins TRBV5-1 to TRBJ1-1; tentative D call: TRBD1 (6 bases). In germline, CDR1 is SGHRS, CDR2 YFSETQ. The CDR3 contains 13 residues. The ends were cut back, 0 bases at V and 8 bases at J, with 11 bases in the middle. CDR3 DNA sequence: TGCGCCAGCAGCTTGGTGACCCAGGGGGAAGCTTTCTTT. As protein: CASSLVTQGEAFF.

This clonotype has ten or more counts. The chain combines TRBV29-1 with TRBJ2-7; weak D call: TRBD1 (5 bases). With 0 bases removed from V and 1 base from J, the gap between germline ends came to 7 bases. CDR3 length equals 13 residues. Germline V gene sequence: CDR1 SQVTM, CDR2 ANQGSEA. The CDR3 region has the DNA TGCAGCGTTGAAGAGGACAATTCCTACGAGCAGTACTTC. Translated: CSVEEDNSYEQYF.

The rearrangement links TRBV21-1 to TRBJ2-3; no check of the table's D call, TRBD2, against the DNA was made. TRBV21-1 is shown as a pseudogene. The CDR3 extends over 14 amino acids. The CDR3 nucleotides read TGTGCCAGCAGTTACCGACTAGCGGGGGATACGCAGTATTTT. Translated, it gives CASSYRLAGDTQYF.

The chain recombines TRBV12-3 or TRBV12-4 with TRBJ2-5, with TRBD1 matching over 9 bases. V was pared by 5 bases and J by 0 bases, with 4 bases of the junction left unmatched. This CDR3 region has 15 residues. In DNA, the CDR3 is TGTGCCAGCAGTCCCGGGACAGGGTACCAAGAGACCCAGTACTTC. Encoded protein: CASSPGTGYQETQYF.

This clonotype was detected only a few times. The chain combines TRBV20-1 with TRBJ1-4; maybe TRBD1 (6 bases). The germline CDR1 and CDR2 sequences are DFQATT and SNEGSKA (reference sequence). The CDR3 length is 14 residues. The V gene lost 8 bases and the J gene lost 0 bases, with 13 bases spanning the gap. DNA for the CDR3: TGCAGTTGCGGGACACCGGCAACTAATGAAAAACTGTTTTTT. Protein: CSCGTPATNEKLFF.

This clonotype was observed a few times. This rearrangement joins TRBV14 to TRBJ2-1; 11 nucleotides agree with TRBD2. This CDR3 spans 19 amino acids. V lost 0 bases to trimming and J lost 0 bases; unmatched junction nucleotides: 7. Germline lookup yields CDR1 SGHDN and CDR2 FVKESK. This CDR3 reads CASSQEPSGRPSSYNEQFF. As DNA, the CDR3 is TGTGCCAGCAGCCAAGAACCTAGCGGGAGGCCCAGCTCCTACAATGAGCAGTTCTTC.